Each of the 6 T cell receptor beta chains below was sequenced from the same sample in a study of identical twins. Each CDR3 protein is one row after TCRdb ran MiXCR on the 5' RACE reads. Of roughly 250,000 distinct CDR3 sequences listed, roughly 7.5% are singletons. The sample also formed part of further work on yellow fever vaccine responses in identical twins.

Sequencing was performed on CD8+ T cells sorted from blood. The receptors here all came from a woman in her late teens or twenties in good health.

The chain carries TRBV2 and TRBJ1-4, with D unclear. Germline CDR1 is SNHLY and CDR2 is FYNNEI. The CDR3 consists of 13 residues. Trimming removed 8 bases at V and 4 bases at J, with 11 bases between. The CDR3 is CASGRPYNEKLFF. For the CDR3, the DNA is TGTGCCAGCGGGAGGCCCTATAATGAAAAACTGTTTTTT.

V gene TRBV11-2 combines with J gene TRBJ2-7; 7 bases map to TRBD1. Trimming removed 7 bases from V and 2 bases from J; junction bases left unmatched: 8. The CDR3 is made up of 14 amino acids. CDR1 SGHAT and CDR2 FQNNGV come from the germline V gene. For the CDR3, the DNA is TGTGCCAGCACCCACTGGACAGGCCCCTACGAGCAGTACTTC. This codes for CASTHWTGPYEQYF.

The chain combines TRBV7-9 with TRBJ2-5; no firm D call. V lost 1 base and J lost 1, with 7 bases in between. This CDR3 spans 14 amino acids. Germline V gene sequence: CDR1 SEHNR, CDR2 FQNEAQ (reference sequence). The CDR3 region is CASSLVGIQETQYF. In DNA, the CDR3 is TGTGCCAGCAGCTTAGTAGGCATCCAAGAGACCCAGTACTTC.

The chain links TRBV29-1 to TRBJ1-4, with D perhaps matching TRBD1 (6 bases). From germline, CDR1 is SQVTM and CDR2 ANQGSEA. V lost 7 bases to trimming and J lost 5 bases, with 14 bases between them. The CDR3 contains 13 residues. DNA for the CDR3: TGCAGCGGCCGACAGGATCCGAATGAAAAACTGTTTTTT. This sequence encodes CSGRQDPNEKLFF.

This clonotype was counted only a few times. J is TRBJ2-7 and V is TRBV6-1; 11 positions agree with TRBD2. CDR1 MNHNS and CDR2 SASEGT come from the germline V gene. The CDR3 runs 15 residues. The V and J ends lost 6 bases and 2 bases, in that order; junction bases with no gene match: 6. CDR3 coding DNA: TGTGCCAGCAGCCCACTAGCGGGGGCACCCTACGAGCAGTACGTC. Its translation is CASSPLAGAPYEQYV.

This clonotype has only a few counts. V gene TRBV7-6 combines with J gene TRBJ2-5; 10 bases line up with TRBD2. The germline V gene has CDR1 SGHVS and CDR2 FNYEAQ. This CDR3 has 15 amino acids. V lost 3 bases, J lost 5 bases, and 6 bases stayed unmatched. The chain's CDR3 is CASSLTGLAYETQYF. DNA for the CDR3: TGTGCCAGCAGCTTGACGGGACTAGCGTATGAGACCCAGTACTTC.